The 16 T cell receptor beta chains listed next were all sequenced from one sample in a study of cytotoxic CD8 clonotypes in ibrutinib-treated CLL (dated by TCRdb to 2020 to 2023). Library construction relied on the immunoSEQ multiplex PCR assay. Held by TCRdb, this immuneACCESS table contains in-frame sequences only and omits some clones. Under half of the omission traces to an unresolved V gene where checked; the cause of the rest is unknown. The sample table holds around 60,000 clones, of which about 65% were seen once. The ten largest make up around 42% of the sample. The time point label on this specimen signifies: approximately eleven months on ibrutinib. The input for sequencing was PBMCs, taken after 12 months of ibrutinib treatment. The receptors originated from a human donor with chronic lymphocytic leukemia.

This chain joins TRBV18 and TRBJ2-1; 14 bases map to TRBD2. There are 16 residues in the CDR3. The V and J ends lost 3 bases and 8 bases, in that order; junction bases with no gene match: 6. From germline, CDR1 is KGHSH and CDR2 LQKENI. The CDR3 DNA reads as TGTGCCAGCTCACCCCCCGGACTAGCGGGAGGTCATGAGCAGTTCTTC. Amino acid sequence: CASSPPGLAGGHEQFF.

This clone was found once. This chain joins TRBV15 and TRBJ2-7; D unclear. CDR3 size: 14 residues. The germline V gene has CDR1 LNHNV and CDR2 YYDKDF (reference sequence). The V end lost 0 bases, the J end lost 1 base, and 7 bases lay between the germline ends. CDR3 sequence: CATSRDPASYEQYF. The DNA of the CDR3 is TGTGCCACCAGCAGAGATCCAGCATCCTACGAGCAGTACTTC.

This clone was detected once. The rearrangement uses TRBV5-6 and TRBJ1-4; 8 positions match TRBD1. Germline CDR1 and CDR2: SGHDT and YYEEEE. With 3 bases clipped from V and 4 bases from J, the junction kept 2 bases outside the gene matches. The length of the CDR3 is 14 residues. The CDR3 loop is CASSSGQDNEKLFF. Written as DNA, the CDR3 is TGTGCCAGCAGCTCGGGACAGGATAATGAAAAACTGTTTTTT.

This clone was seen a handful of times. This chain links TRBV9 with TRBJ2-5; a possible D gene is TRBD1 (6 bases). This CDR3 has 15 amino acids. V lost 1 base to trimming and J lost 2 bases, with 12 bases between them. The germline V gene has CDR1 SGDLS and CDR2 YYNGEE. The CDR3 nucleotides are TGTGCCAGCAGCGTAACAGGGCGGGCACAAGAGACCCAGTACTTC. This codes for CASSVTGRAQETQYF.

CDR3 DNA: TGTGCCAGCAGCGCCGGGACAGGGGGAGGCTACACCTTC. This codes for CASSAGTGGGYTF. This chain joins TRBV11-2 and TRBJ1-2; 11 bases agree with TRBD1. CDR1 and CDR2 from the germline V gene are SGHAT and FQNNGV. This CDR3 is 13 amino acids long. Trimming took 5 bases from V and 8 from J; bases not matched to a gene: 4.

The CDR3 nucleotides read TGTGCCAGCAGGGAAGCGGGAGTGGGAAACATTCAGTACTTC. This encodes CASREAGVGNIQYF. The genes are TRBV25-1 and TRBJ2-4; 8 bases align to TRBD2. The ends lost 6 bases at V and 6 bases at J; junction bases unmatched: 7. Looked up from germline, CDR1 is MGHDK and CDR2 is SYGVNS. CDR3 size: 14 residues.

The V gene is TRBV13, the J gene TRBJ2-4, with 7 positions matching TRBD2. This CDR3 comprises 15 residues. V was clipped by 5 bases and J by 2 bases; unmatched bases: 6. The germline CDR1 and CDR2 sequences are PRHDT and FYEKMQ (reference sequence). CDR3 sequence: CASSVAGTSKNIQYF. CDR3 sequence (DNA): TGTGCCAGCAGCGTAGCGGGCACTTCCAAAAACATTCAGTACTTC.

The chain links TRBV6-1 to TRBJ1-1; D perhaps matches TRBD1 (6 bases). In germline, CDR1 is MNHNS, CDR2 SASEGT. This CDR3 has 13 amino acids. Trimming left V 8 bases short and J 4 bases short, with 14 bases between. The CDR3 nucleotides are TGTGCCAGCGACGGGAAAGGGGGCACTGAAGCTTTCTTT. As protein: CASDGKGGTEAFF.

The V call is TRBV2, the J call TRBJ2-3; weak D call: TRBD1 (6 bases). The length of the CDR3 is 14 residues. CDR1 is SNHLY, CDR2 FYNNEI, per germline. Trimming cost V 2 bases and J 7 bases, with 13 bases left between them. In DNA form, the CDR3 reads TGTGCCAGCAGTGAAAACAGGGTCGGGAATACGCAGTATTTT. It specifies CASSENRVGNTQYF. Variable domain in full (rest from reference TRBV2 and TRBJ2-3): EPEVTQTPSHQVTQMGQEVILRCVPISNHLYFYWYRQILGQKVEFLVSFYNNEISEKSEIFDDQFSVERPDGSNFTLKIRSTKLEDSAMYFCASSENRVGNTQYFGPGTRLTVL.

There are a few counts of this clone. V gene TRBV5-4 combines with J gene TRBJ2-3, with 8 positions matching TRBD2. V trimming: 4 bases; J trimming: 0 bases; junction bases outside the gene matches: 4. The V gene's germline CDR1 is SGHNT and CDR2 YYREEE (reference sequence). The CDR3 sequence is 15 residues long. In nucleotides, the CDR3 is TGTGCCAGCAGCCCTACTAGCGGTAGCACAGATACGCAGTATTTT. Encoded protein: CASSPTSGSTDTQYF.

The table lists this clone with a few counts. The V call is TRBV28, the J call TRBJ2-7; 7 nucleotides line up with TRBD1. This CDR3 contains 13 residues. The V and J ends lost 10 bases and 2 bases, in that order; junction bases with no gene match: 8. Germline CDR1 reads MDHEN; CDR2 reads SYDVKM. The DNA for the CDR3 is TGTGCCACCTGGGGGCAGGGGGCCTACGAGCAGTACTTC. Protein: CATWGQGAYEQYF.

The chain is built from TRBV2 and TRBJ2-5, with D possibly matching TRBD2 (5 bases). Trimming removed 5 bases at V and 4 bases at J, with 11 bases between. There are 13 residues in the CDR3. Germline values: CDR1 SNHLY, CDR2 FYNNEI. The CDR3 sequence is CASSRGNRETQYF. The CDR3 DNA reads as TGTGCCAGCAGTCGAGGGAATCGAGAGACCCAGTACTTC.

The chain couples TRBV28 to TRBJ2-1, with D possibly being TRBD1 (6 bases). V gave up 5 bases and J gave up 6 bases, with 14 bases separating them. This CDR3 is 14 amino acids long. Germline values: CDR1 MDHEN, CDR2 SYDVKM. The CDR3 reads CASSHNRASNEQFF. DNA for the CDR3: TGTGCCAGCAGTCATAACAGGGCAAGCAATGAGCAGTTCTTC.

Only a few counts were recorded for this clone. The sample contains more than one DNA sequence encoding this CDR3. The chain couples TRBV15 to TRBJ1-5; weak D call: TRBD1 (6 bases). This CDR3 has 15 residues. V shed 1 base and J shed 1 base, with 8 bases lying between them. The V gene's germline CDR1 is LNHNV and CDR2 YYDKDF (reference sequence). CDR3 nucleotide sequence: TGTGCCACCAGCAGAGGGGGGGCGAGCAATCAGCCCCAGCATTTT. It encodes CATSRGGASNQPQHF.

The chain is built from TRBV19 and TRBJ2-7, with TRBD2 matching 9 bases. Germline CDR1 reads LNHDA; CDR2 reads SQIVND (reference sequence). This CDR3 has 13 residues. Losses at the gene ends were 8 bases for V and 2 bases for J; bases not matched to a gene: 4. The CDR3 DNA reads TGTGCCAGTGCGGGGGGGTCGGCCTACGAGCAGTACTTC. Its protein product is CASAGGSAYEQYF. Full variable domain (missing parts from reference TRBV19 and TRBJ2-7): DGGITQSPKYLFRKEGQNVTLSCEQNLNHDAMYWYRQDPGQGLRLIYYSQIVNDFQKGDIAEGYSVSREKKESFPLTVTSAQKNPTAFYLCASAGGSAYEQYFGPGTRLTVT.

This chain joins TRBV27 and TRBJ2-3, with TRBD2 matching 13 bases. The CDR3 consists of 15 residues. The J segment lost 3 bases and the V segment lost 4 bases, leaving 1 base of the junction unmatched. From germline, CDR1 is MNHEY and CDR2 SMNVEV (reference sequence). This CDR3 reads CASSSGLAGTDTQYF. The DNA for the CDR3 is TGTGCCAGCAGTTCGGGACTAGCGGGAACAGATACGCAGTATTTT.